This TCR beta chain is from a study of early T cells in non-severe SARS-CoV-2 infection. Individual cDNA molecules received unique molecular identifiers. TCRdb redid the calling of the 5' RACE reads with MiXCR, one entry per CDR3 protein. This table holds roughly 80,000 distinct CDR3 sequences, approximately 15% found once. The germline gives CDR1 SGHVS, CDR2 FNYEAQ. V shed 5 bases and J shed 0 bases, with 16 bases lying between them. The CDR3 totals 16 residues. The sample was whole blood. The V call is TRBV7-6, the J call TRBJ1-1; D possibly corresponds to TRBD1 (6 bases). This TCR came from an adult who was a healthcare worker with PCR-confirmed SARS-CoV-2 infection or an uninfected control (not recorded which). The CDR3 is CASSTEGGPLNTEAFF. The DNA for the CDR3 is TGTGCCAGCAGCACCGAGGGGGGCCCCCTGAACACTGAAGCTTTCTTT.